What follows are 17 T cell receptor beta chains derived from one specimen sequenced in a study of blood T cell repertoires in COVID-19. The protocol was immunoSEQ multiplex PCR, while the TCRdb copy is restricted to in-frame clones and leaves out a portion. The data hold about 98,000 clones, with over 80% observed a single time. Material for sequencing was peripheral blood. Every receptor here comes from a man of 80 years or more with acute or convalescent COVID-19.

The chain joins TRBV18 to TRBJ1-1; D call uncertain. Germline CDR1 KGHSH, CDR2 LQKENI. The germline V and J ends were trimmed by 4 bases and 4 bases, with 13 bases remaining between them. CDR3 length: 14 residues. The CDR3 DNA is TGTGCCAGCTCACTCGGACGGGGTAGCACTGAAGCTTTCTTT. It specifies CASSLGRGSTEAFF.

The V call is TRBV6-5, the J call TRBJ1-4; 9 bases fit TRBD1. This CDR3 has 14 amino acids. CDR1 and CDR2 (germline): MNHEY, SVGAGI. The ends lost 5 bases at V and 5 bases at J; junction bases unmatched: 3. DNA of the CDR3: TGTGCCAGCAGTCTGACAGGGGGAAATGAAAAACTGTTTTTT. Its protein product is CASSLTGGNEKLFF.

Here the CDR3 DNA reads TGTGCCAGCAGCCCCCAGGGGATCTTGAACACTGAAGCTTTCTTT. This gives the protein CASSPQGILNTEAFF. This chain connects TRBV7-8 to TRBJ1-1, with D perhaps matching TRBD1 (6 bases). Trimming removed 5 bases at V and 0 bases at J, with 13 bases between. The CDR3 consists of 15 residues. Germline V gene data show CDR1 as SGHVS and CDR2 as FQNEAQ. The full variable domain, rest sourced from reference TRBV7-8 and TRBJ1-1, is GAGVSQSPRYKVAKRGQDVALRCDPISGHVSLFWYQQALGQGPEFLTYFQNEAQLDKSGLPSDRFFAERPEGSVSTLKIQRTQQEDSAVYLCASSPQGILNTEAFFGQGTRLTVV.

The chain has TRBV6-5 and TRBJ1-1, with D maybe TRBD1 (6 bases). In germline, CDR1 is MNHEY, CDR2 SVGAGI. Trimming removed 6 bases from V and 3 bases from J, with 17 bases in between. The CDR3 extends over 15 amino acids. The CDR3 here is CASSVGGGGYTEAFF. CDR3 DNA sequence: TGTGCCAGCAGCGTCGGGGGCGGGGGCTACACTGAAGCTTTCTTT.

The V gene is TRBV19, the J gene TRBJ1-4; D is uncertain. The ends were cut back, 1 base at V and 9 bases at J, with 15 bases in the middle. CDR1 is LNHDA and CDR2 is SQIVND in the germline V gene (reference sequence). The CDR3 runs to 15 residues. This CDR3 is CASSIGTHLMQKLFF. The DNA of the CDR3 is TGTGCCAGTAGTATAGGGACTCACCTTATGCAAAAACTGTTTTTT.

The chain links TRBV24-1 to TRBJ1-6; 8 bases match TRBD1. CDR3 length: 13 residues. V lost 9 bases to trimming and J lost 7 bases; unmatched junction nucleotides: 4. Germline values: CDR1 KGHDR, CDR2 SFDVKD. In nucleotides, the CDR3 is TGTGCCACCCGTGCAGGGGGCAATTCACCCCTCCACTTT. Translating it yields CATRAGGNSPLHF.

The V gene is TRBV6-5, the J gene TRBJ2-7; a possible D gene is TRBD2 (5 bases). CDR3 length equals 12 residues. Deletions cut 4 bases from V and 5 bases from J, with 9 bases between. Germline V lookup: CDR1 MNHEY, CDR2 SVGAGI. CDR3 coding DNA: TGTGCCAGCAGTTCCTCGGAGGACGAGCAGTACTTC. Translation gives CASSSSEDEQYF.

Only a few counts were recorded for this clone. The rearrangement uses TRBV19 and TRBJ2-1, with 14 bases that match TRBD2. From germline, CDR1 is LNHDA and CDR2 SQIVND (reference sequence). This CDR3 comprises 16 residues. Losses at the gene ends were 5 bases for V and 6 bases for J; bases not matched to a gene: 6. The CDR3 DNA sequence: TGTGCCAGTAGTCAAGGGGGGACTAGCGGGAGCAATGAGCAGTTCTTC. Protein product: CASSQGGTSGSNEQFF.

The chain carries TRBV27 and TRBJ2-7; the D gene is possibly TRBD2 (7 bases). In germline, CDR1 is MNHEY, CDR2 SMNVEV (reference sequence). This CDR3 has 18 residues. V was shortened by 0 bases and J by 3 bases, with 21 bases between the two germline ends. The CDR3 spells CASSLSGGGTGRDYEQYF. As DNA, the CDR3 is TGTGCCAGCAGTTTATCCGGGGGTGGAACAGGGAGGGACTACGAGCAGTACTTC.

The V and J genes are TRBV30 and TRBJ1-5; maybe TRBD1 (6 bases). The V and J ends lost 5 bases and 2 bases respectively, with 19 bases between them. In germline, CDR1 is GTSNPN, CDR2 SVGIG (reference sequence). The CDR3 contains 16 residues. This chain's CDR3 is CAWQQGLELRNQPQHF. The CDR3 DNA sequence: TGTGCCTGGCAACAGGGTCTCGAGCTGCGCAATCAGCCCCAGCATTTT. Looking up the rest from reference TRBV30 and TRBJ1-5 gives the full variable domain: SQTIHQWPATLVQPVGSPLSLECTVEGTSNPNLYWYRQAAGRGLQLLFYSVGIGQISSEVPQNLSASRPQDRQFILSSKKLLLSDSGFYLCAWQQGLELRNQPQHFGDGTRLSIL.

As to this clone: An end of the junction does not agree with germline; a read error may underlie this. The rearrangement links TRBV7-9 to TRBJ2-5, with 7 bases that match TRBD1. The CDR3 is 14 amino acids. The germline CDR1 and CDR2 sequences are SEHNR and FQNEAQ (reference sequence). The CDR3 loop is CASTLLTGSETQYF. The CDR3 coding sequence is TGTGCCAGCACCTTACTGACAGGGTCGGAGACCCAGTACTTC. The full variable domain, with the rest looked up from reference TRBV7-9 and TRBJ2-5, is DTGVSQNPRHKITKRGQNVTFRCDPISEHNRLYWYRQTLGQGPEFLTYFQNEAQLEKSRLLSDRFSAERPKGSFSTLEIQRTEQGDSAMYLCASTLLTGSETQYFGPGTRLLVL.

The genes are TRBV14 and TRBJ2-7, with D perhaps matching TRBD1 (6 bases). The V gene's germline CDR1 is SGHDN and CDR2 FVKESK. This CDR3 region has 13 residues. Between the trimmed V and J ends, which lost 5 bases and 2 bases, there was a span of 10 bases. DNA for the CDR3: TGTGCCAGCAGCTTGGACAGCGCCTACGAGCAGTACTTC. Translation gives CASSLDSAYEQYF.

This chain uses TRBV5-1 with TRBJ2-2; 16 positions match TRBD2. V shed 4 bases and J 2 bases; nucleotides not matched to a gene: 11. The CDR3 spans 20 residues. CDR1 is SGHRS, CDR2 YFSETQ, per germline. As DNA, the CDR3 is TGCGCCAGCAGCGTGTCTTCCGGGACTAGCGGGAGGGTTAACACCGGGGAGCTGTTTTTT. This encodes CASSVSSGTSGRVNTGELFF.

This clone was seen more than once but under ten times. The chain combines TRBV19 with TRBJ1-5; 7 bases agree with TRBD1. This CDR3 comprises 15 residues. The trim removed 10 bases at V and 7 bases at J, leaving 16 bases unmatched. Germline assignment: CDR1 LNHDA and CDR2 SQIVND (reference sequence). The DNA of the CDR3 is TGTGCCACGTCGGGGCAGACAGGGTCAAGGCAGCCCCAGCATTTT. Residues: CATSGQTGSRQPQHF. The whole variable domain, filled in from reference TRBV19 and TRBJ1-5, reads DGGITQSPKYLFRKEGQNVTLSCEQNLNHDAMYWYRQDPGQGLRLIYYSQIVNDFQKGDIAEGYSVSREKKESFPLTVTSAQKNPTAFYLCATSGQTGSRQPQHFGDGTRLSIL.

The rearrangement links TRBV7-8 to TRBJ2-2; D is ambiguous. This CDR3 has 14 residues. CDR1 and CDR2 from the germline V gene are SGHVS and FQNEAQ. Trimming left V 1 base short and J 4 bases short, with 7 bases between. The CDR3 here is CASSLVSATGELFF. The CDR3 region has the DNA TGTGCCAGCAGCTTAGTCAGCGCCACCGGGGAGCTGTTTTTT. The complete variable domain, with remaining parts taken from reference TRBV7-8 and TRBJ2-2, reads GAGVSQSPRYKVAKRGQDVALRCDPISGHVSLFWYQQALGQGPEFLTYFQNEAQLDKSGLPSDRFFAERPEGSVSTLKIQRTQQEDSAVYLCASSLVSATGELFFGEGSRLTVL.

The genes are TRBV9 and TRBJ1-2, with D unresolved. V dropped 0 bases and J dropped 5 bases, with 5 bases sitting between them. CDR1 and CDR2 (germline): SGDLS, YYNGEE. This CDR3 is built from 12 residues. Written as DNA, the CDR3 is TGTGCCAGCAGCGTAGACCGGTATGGCTACACCTTC. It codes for CASSVDRYGYTF.

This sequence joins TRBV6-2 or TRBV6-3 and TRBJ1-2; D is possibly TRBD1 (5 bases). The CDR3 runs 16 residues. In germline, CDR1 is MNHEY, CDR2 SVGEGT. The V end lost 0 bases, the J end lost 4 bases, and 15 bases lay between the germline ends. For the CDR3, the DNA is TGTGCCAGCAGTTACTCGATGGGGCAGGGAACCTATGGCTACACCTTC. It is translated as CASSYSMGQGTYGYTF.